The rows below give T cell receptor beta chains drawn from one sample of a study of control samples from healthy donors and cancer patients. Sequencing was performed with immunoSEQ multiplex PCR; in TCRdb, only in-frame clones are kept and a portion is missing. This table has around 150,000 clones, about 94% appearing once. What was sequenced was PBMCs. The origin of the receptors is a man aged 55 to 70 with colorectal cancer. The conserved cysteine and the conserved F or W are not part of the CDR3 here. Rows may omit the clone size; those that give it use once, few, many or a size class.

clone_size: once; v_call: TRBV3-1/TRBV3-2; cdr3_aa: ASSREGSYGYT
clone_size: -; v_call: TRBV27; cdr3_aa: ASSFTENYGYT
clone_size: -; v_call: TRBV7-8; cdr3_aa: ASSLEGGSGNTIY
clone_size: -; v_call: TRBV4-3; cdr3_aa: ASSQNPQGADGYT
clone_size: -; v_call: TRBV5-1; cdr3_aa: ASSLAPSNQETQY
clone_size: once; v_call: TRBV10-1; cdr3_aa: ASSELGPGQGVYEQY
clone_size: -; v_call: TRBV30; cdr3_aa: AWSMYHYA
clone_size: -; v_call: TRBV15; cdr3_aa: ATSRGQAQETQY
clone_size: -; v_call: TRBV28; cdr3_aa: ASSSNGQGKSEAF
clone_size: -; v_call: TRBV12-3/TRBV12-4; cdr3_aa: ASSPGPDTQY
clone_size: -; v_call: TRBV3-1/TRBV3-2; cdr3_aa: ASALGRVNEKLF
clone_size: -; v_call: TRBV7-2; cdr3_aa: ASSLGTSGANVLT
clone_size: -; v_call: TRBV19; cdr3_aa: ASSVSGGQPQH
clone_size: -; v_call: TRBV20-1; cdr3_aa: SASTNTEAF
clone_size: -; v_call: TRBV19; cdr3_aa: ASSRAAPHEQY
clone_size: once; v_call: TRBV3-1/TRBV3-2; cdr3_aa: ASSQDEGTGGETQY
clone_size: -; v_call: TRBV5-1; cdr3_aa: ASSVFSSGPVSGTQY
clone_size: -; v_call: TRBV3-1/TRBV3-2; cdr3_aa: ASSQETLVNTEAF